These 27 T cell receptor beta chains were sequenced from one sample in a study of blood T cell repertoires in COVID-19. Only in-frame clones appear in the TCRdb table, and some are missing; sequencing was by immunoSEQ multiplex PCR. The repertoire holds 150,000 to 160,000 clones, with approximately 83% as singletons. Sequencing used peripheral blood. All receptors derive from a woman in her fifties or sixties with acute or convalescent COVID-19.

This rearrangement joins TRBV7-9 to TRBJ1-2; 9 nucleotides match TRBD1. This CDR3 contains 17 residues. The germline V gene encodes CDR1 SEHNR and CDR2 FQNEAQ (reference sequence). Unmatched junction bases numbered 10, after V lost 1 base and J lost 4 bases. The DNA for the CDR3 is TGTGCCAGCAGCTTAGAACAGGGGGCCACCCGTGCCTATGGCTACACCTTC. Its translation: CASSLEQGATRAYGYTF.

J is TRBJ2-5 and V is TRBV7-8; 7 bases fit TRBD2. V shed 7 bases, J shed 5 bases, and the junction held 13 bases outside the gene matches. The CDR3 sequence is 15 residues long. Germline V gives CDR1 SGHVS, CDR2 FQNEAQ. CDR3 sequence: CASTIQTSLMETQYF. CDR3 DNA: TGTGCCAGCACCATCCAGACTAGCCTCATGGAGACCCAGTACTTC. Combining the CDR3 with reference TRBV7-8 and TRBJ2-5 gives the whole variable domain GAGVSQSPRYKVAKRGQDVALRCDPISGHVSLFWYQQALGQGPEFLTYFQNEAQLDKSGLPSDRFFAERPEGSVSTLKIQRTQQEDSAVYLCASTIQTSLMETQYFGPGTRLLVL.

The chain couples TRBV25-1 to TRBJ1-4, with D unresolved. This CDR3 spans 15 amino acids. Deletions cut 2 bases from V and 7 bases from J, with 14 bases between. Germline CDR1 is MGHDK and CDR2 is SYGVNS. The DNA of the CDR3 is TGTGCCAGCAGTGAAGAAGTCGCGGTGGTTGAAAAACTGTTTTTT. This sequence encodes CASSEEVAVVEKLFF.

The chain is built from TRBV6-6 and TRBJ1-5; 8 bases agree with TRBD1. The CDR3 is 15 residues long. Per germline, CDR1 MNHNY and CDR2 SVGAGI (reference sequence). V trimming: 4 bases; J trimming: 4 bases; junction bases outside the gene matches: 6. The CDR3 loop is CASSLRQGQNQPQHF. Here the CDR3 DNA reads TGTGCCAGCAGTTTGAGACAGGGGCAGAATCAGCCCCAGCATTTT.

This clone appeared once. J is TRBJ2-7 and V is TRBV18; weak D call: TRBD2 (5 bases). The CDR3 totals 13 residues. Germline V gene sequence: CDR1 KGHSH, CDR2 LQKENI. V lost 2 bases, J lost 1 base, and 6 bases lay in between. The CDR3 reads CASSPGESYEQYV. The CDR3, as DNA: TGTGCCAGCTCACCAGGGGAGTCCTACGAGCAGTACGTC.

The chain uses TRBV6-5 and TRBJ1-5, with a tentative D call TRBD1 (5 bases). The length of the CDR3 is 16 residues. CDR1 is MNHEY, CDR2 SVGAGI, per germline. V dropped 4 bases and J dropped 0 bases, with 13 bases sitting between them. The DNA for the CDR3 is TGTGCCAGCAGTTTGTATGGAGGGGCTAGCAATCAGCCCCAGCATTTT. It yields the protein CASSLYGGASNQPQHF.

The V gene is TRBV7-6, the J gene TRBJ1-5, with D perhaps TRBD1 (6 bases). Germline V gene sequence: CDR1 SGHVS, CDR2 FNYEAQ. The CDR3 has 13 amino acids. With 8 bases removed from V and 5 bases from J, the gap between germline ends came to 13 bases. In nucleotides, the CDR3 is TGTGCCAGCTCCGGACAGACCTATCAGCCCCAGCATTTT. This sequence encodes CASSGQTYQPQHF.

J is TRBJ1-1 and V is TRBV27, with D perhaps matching TRBD1 (6 bases). The CDR3 spans 14 residues. V lost 4 bases and J lost 1, with 10 bases in between. CDR1 MNHEY and CDR2 SMNVEV come from the germline V gene (reference sequence). The CDR3 protein is CASSSDRRNTEAFF. The CDR3 nucleotides are TGTGCCAGCAGTTCAGACAGGAGGAACACTGAAGCTTTCTTT.

The gene calls are TRBV30 and TRBJ2-5; D is undetermined. V lost 0 bases to trimming and J lost 2 bases, with 7 bases between them. The germline V gene has CDR1 GTSNPN and CDR2 SVGIG (reference sequence). The CDR3 spans 13 residues. This CDR3 is CAWSVSFQETQYF. The CDR3 nucleotides are TGTGCCTGGAGTGTGTCTTTTCAAGAGACCCAGTACTTC.

The chain employs TRBV3-1 (or the pseudogene TRBV3-2) and TRBJ2-1; 8 bases match TRBD2. The junction had 5 bases not matched to a gene; V was cut back by 0 bases and J by 4 bases. This CDR3 comprises 16 residues. Germline V gene data show CDR1 as LGHDT and CDR2 as YNNKEL (reference sequence). The CDR3 loop reads CASSQDGGARYNEQFF. In nucleotides, the CDR3 is TGTGCCAGCAGCCAAGACGGGGGGGCCAGGTACAATGAGCAGTTCTTC.

The rearrangement joins TRBV10-1 to TRBJ2-3; 11 positions agree with TRBD2. V gave up 0 bases and J gave up 5 bases; unmatched junction bases: 4. CDR1 is WNHNN and CDR2 is SYGVQD in the germline V gene (reference sequence). The CDR3 consists of 16 residues. CDR3 DNA sequence: TGCGCCAGCAGTGAGTCTCGTACTAGCGGGGGAGATACGCAGTATTTT. Translated, it gives CASSESRTSGGDTQYF.

This clone was seen once. This chain joins TRBV10-3 and TRBJ2-7; D perhaps matches TRBD2 (5 bases). CDR1 and CDR2 from the germline V gene are ENHRY and SYGVKD. Trimming left V 2 bases short and J 5 bases short, with 7 bases between. This CDR3 has 12 amino acids. CDR3 in amino acids: CAISEGLNEQYF. In DNA, the CDR3 is TGTGCCATCAGTGAGGGACTCAACGAGCAGTACTTC.

This rearrangement joins TRBV27 to TRBJ2-2, with D possibly being TRBD1 (5 bases). Per the germline V gene, CDR1 is MNHEY and CDR2 is SMNVEV (reference sequence). CDR3 length: 15 residues. Between the trimmed V and J ends, which lost 5 bases and 4 bases, there was a span of 14 bases. The CDR3 loop is CASSPAGFTTGELFF. CDR3 DNA sequence: TGTGCCAGCAGTCCCGCAGGGTTTACCACCGGGGAGCTGTTTTTT.

The rearrangement uses TRBV18 and TRBJ2-5; possibly TRBD1 for D (5 bases). Germline V lookup: CDR1 KGHSH, CDR2 LQKENI. V was clipped by 3 bases and J by 4 bases, with 12 bases between them. The CDR3 has 14 amino acids. CDR3 in amino acids: CASSPGRAPETQYF. DNA of the CDR3: TGTGCCAGCTCACCCGGCAGGGCACCAGAGACCCAGTACTTC.

The chain uses TRBV27 and TRBJ1-1, with 7 nucleotides matching TRBD1. Germline CDR1 MNHEY, CDR2 SMNVEV (reference sequence). Trimming took 4 bases from V and 6 from J; bases not matched to a gene: 8. This CDR3 contains 14 residues. CDR3 in amino acids: CASSSGQIGAEAFF. CDR3 nucleotides: TGTGCCAGCAGTTCGGGACAGATTGGGGCTGAAGCTTTCTTT.

This CDR3 reads CASPLTSLRDTQYF. The CDR3 DNA sequence: TGTGCCAGCCCTTTGACTAGCTTGAGGGATACGCAGTATTTT. This chain connects TRBV2 to TRBJ2-3, with 7 bases lining up with TRBD2. The J segment lost 6 bases and the V segment lost 8 bases, leaving 11 bases of the junction unmatched. The CDR3 runs 14 residues. Germline V gives CDR1 SNHLY, CDR2 FYNNEI.

The CDR3 loop is CASSFTNTPSEQFF. The CDR3 coding sequence is TGCGCCAGCAGCTTTACAAACACGCCTAGTGAGCAGTTCTTC. V and J are TRBV5-1 and TRBJ2-1; D gene ambiguous. V was pared by 2 bases and J by 9 bases, with 15 bases between. The CDR3 totals 14 residues. CDR1 and CDR2 (germline): SGHRS, YFSETQ.

The chain couples TRBV29-1 to TRBJ1-1; no reliable D call. The V and J ends lost 8 bases and 0 bases respectively, with 13 bases between them. CDR1 is SQVTM and CDR2 is ANQGSEA in the germline V gene. This CDR3 contains 13 residues. The CDR3 spells CSSAGHMNTEAFF. In DNA, the CDR3 is TGCAGCTCCGCGGGCCACATGAACACTGAAGCTTTCTTT.

The rearrangement links TRBV6-6 to TRBJ2-3; 9 nucleotides line up with TRBD2. V trimming: 2 bases; J trimming: 1 base; junction bases outside the gene matches: 1. Germline CDR1 is MNHNY and CDR2 is SVGAGI (reference sequence). This CDR3 region has 15 residues. As DNA, the CDR3 is TGTGCCAGCAGTTACGAGCGGGGGGGCACAGATACGCAGTATTTT. Its protein is CASSYERGGTDTQYF.

This sequence joins TRBV3-1 (or the pseudogene TRBV3-2) and TRBJ1-1; TRBD1 might be the D (5 bases). Germline lookup yields CDR1 LGHDT and CDR2 YNNKEL (reference sequence). The CDR3 covers 13 residues. Trimming removed 4 bases from V and 5 bases from J, with 11 bases in between. The CDR3 DNA reads TGTGCCAGCAGCCCTAGGGGTAGGACTGAAGCTTTCTTT. As protein: CASSPRGRTEAFF.

The chain links TRBV3-1 (or the pseudogene TRBV3-2) to TRBJ1-5; the D gene is possibly TRBD1 (6 bases). The germline V and J ends were trimmed by 1 base and 6 bases, with 10 bases remaining between them. The CDR3 runs to 14 residues. Germline lookup yields CDR1 LGHDT and CDR2 YNNKEL (reference sequence). CDR3 region: CASSQAAGAQPQHF. CDR3 nucleotides: TGTGCCAGCAGCCAAGCAGCGGGGGCTCAGCCCCAGCATTTT.

The rearrangement uses TRBV19 and TRBJ2-1, with 8 bases that match TRBD2. Losses at the gene ends were 1 base for V and 3 bases for J; bases not matched to a gene: 2. CDR1 LNHDA and CDR2 SQIVND come from the germline V gene (reference sequence). This CDR3 is 15 amino acids long. The CDR3 DNA is TGTGCCAGTAGTATAGTCGGGGGGGACTACAATGAGCAGTTCTTC. Amino acids: CASSIVGGDYNEQFF.

The rearrangement uses TRBV28 and TRBJ2-5; 8 bases fit TRBD2. With V trimmed by 6 bases and J by 1 base, 4 bases remained unmatched. Germline V gives CDR1 MDHEN, CDR2 SYDVKM. The CDR3 loop spans 14 amino acids. The CDR3 reads CASRIAGSQETQYF. The CDR3 region has the DNA TGTGCCAGCAGGATAGCGGGGTCCCAAGAGACCCAGTACTTC.

The chain combines TRBV2 with TRBJ1-5; 7 nucleotides line up with TRBD1. Per germline, CDR1 SNHLY and CDR2 FYNNEI. The J segment lost 1 base and the V segment lost 2 bases, leaving 2 bases of the junction unmatched. The CDR3 runs to 15 residues. This CDR3 is CASSEQGVSNQPQHF. CDR3 sequence (DNA): TGTGCCAGCAGTGAACAGGGGGTAAGCAATCAGCCCCAGCATTTT.

The rearrangement joins TRBV3-1 (or the pseudogene TRBV3-2) to TRBJ1-2; tentatively, D is TRBD1 (5 bases). The CDR3 length is 12 residues. Germline values: CDR1 LGHDT, CDR2 YNNKEL (reference sequence). V lost 4 bases, J lost 8 bases, and 11 bases lay in between. The CDR3 region is CASSRVPGGYTF. The CDR3 DNA reads TGTGCCAGCAGCCGGGTGCCAGGGGGCTACACCTTC.

The CDR3 DNA is TGTGCCAGTAGTATCCGGCGGGCCTACGAGCAGTACTTC. Its translation is CASSIRRAYEQYF. This rearrangement joins TRBV19 to TRBJ2-7; tentatively, D is TRBD2 (5 bases). In germline, CDR1 is LNHDA, CDR2 SQIVND (reference sequence). The CDR3 has 13 amino acids. The germline V and J ends were trimmed by 3 bases and 2 bases, with 8 bases remaining between them. The variable domain in full, completed from reference TRBV19 and TRBJ2-7, reads DGGITQSPKYLFRKEGQNVTLSCEQNLNHDAMYWYRQDPGQGLRLIYYSQIVNDFQKGDIAEGYSVSREKKESFPLTVTSAQKNPTAFYLCASSIRRAYEQYFGPGTRLTVT.

The rearrangement links TRBV27 to TRBJ2-7; the D gene is possibly TRBD2 (5 bases). This CDR3 contains 13 residues. Between the trimmed V and J ends, which lost 5 bases and 0 bases, there was a span of 8 bases. Germline V CDR1 and CDR2: MNHEY, SMNVEV (reference sequence). CDR3 nucleotide sequence: TGTGCCAGCAGTGGGAGCAACTCCTACGAGCAGTACGTC. Translated: CASSGSNSYEQYV.